These 6 T cell receptor beta chains share one sample of origin, sequenced in a study of cytotoxic CD8 clonotypes in ibrutinib-treated CLL (dated by TCRdb to the early 2020s). The receptor library was made with the immunoSEQ multiplex PCR assay. Held by TCRdb, this immuneACCESS table contains in-frame sequences only and omits some clones. Under half of the omission traces to an unresolved V gene where checked; the cause of the rest is unknown. This sample is represented by about 50,000 clones; around three fifths of them were singletons. Together, the top ten hold 25% to 35% of the sample. The sample's time point label, in plain terms: roughly 25 months on ibrutinib. Specimen: PBMCs, collected after 24 months of ibrutinib treatment. Receptors were obtained from a human donor with chronic lymphocytic leukemia.

This clone was seen only once. The chain links TRBV19 to TRBJ2-5; no definite D call. V was trimmed by 5 bases and J by 4 bases, leaving 11 bases between them. Per the germline V gene, CDR1 is LNHDA and CDR2 is SQIVND (reference sequence). This CDR3 region has 13 residues. CDR3 sequence reads: CASSLLPAETQYF. CDR3 nucleotides: TGTGCCAGTAGTCTCTTGCCGGCAGAGACCCAGTACTTC. Looking up the rest from reference TRBV19 and TRBJ2-5 gives the full variable domain: DGGITQSPKYLFRKEGQNVTLSCEQNLNHDAMYWYRQDPGQGLRLIYYSQIVNDFQKGDIAEGYSVSREKKESFPLTVTSAQKNPTAFYLCASSLLPAETQYFGPGTRLLVL.

This clone was counted between two and nine times. The chain couples TRBV5-1 to TRBJ1-1; perhaps TRBD1 as D (5 bases). Trimming took 0 bases from V and 4 from J, leaving 13 bases between them. The V gene's germline CDR1 is SGHRS and CDR2 YFSETQ. The CDR3 runs to 15 residues. The CDR3 DNA follows: TGCGCCAGCAGCTTGGATGGCAGGGCGGTCACTGAAGCTTTCTTT. As protein: CASSLDGRAVTEAFF.

This rearrangement joins TRBV7-9 to TRBJ1-1; D gene unclear. Trimming took 3 bases from V and 1 from J, leaving 9 bases between them. This CDR3 has 14 residues. In germline, CDR1 is SEHNR, CDR2 FQNEAQ (reference sequence). CDR3 sequence reads: CASSFSGGNTEAFF. The CDR3 DNA reads TGTGCCAGCAGCTTTAGTGGAGGGAACACTGAAGCTTTCTTT. Full variable domain (rest looked up from reference TRBV7-9 and TRBJ1-1): DTGVSQNPRHKITKRGQNVTFRCDPISEHNRLYWYRQTLGQGPEFLTYFQNEAQLEKSRLLSDRFSAERPKGSFSTLEIQRTEQGDSAMYLCASSFSGGNTEAFFGQGTRLTVV.

This clone appeared once. As DNA, the CDR3 is TGCGCCAGCAGCTTGGATGGATTCTGGGTCGATGGCTACACCTTC. Its protein is CASSLDGFWVDGYTF. The V and J genes are TRBV5-1 and TRBJ1-2; D is ambiguous. The CDR3 runs 15 residues. V dropped 0 bases and J dropped 6 bases, with 15 bases sitting between them. Germline V CDR1 and CDR2: SGHRS, YFSETQ.

The chain has TRBV29-1 and TRBJ1-1; weak D call: TRBD1 (5 bases). Trimming removed 6 bases at V and 3 bases at J, with 17 bases between. This CDR3 contains 14 residues. CDR1 SQVTM and CDR2 ANQGSEA come from the germline V gene. The CDR3 nucleotides are TGCAGCGTGCCGCGCAGGGTGGCGGACACTGAAGCTTTCTTT. Translation: CSVPRRVADTEAFF.

The rearrangement links TRBV2 to TRBJ2-1, with 8 bases that match TRBD1. There are 13 residues in the CDR3. Unmatched junction bases numbered 4, after V lost 6 bases and J lost 6 bases. Germline CDR1 SNHLY, CDR2 FYNNEI. The CDR3: CASRSDRGNEQFF. As DNA, the CDR3 is TGTGCCAGCAGGTCAGACAGGGGCAATGAGCAGTTCTTC.